The 10 T cell receptor beta chains in this list originate from one sample, sequenced in a study of cytomegalovirus exposure and HLA in healthy donors. A multiplex PCR was run with 60 Vbeta primers and 13 Jbeta primers. Profiled with immunoSEQ multiplex PCR; TCRdb holds only in-frame clones, not every one. Found here are around 140,000 clones, roughly 88% of them singletons; the top ten hold around 0.5%. Sequencing used PBMCs. The source is a woman aged 40 to 49 in good health and CMV-seronegative.

The chain is built from TRBV11-3 and TRBJ2-3; 12 nucleotides align to TRBD2. Germline CDR1 is SGHNT and CDR2 is YENEEA. CDR3 length: 17 amino acids. The V gene end was trimmed by 4 bases and the J gene end by 2 bases; junction bases not matched to a gene: 7. The CDR3 coding sequence is TGTGCCAGCAGCTCGGGACTAGCGGGTGAGGCCACAGATACGCAGTATTTT. It encodes CASSSGLAGEATDTQYF.

The gene calls are TRBV6-5 and TRBJ2-5; 7 bases map to TRBD2. This CDR3 has 14 residues. J gave up 5 bases and V 5 bases, and 8 bases lay outside the gene matches. Germline CDR1 MNHEY, CDR2 SVGAGI. The CDR3 spells CASSRTRGRETQYF. The DNA of the CDR3 is TGTGCCAGCAGTAGGACTAGAGGGCGGGAGACCCAGTACTTC.

The rearrangement links TRBV2 to TRBJ1-1, with D maybe TRBD1 (5 bases). V lost 7 bases and J lost 3, with 21 bases in between. There are 16 residues in the CDR3. CDR1 is SNHLY, CDR2 FYNNEI, per germline. This CDR3 reads CASTERQPYRYTEAFF. The CDR3 nucleotides are TGTGCCAGCACGGAGAGACAGCCATATCGTTACACTGAAGCTTTCTTT.

The rearrangement uses TRBV11-3 and TRBJ2-1, with 10 nucleotides matching TRBD1. Trimming at V came to 5 bases and at J to 7 bases, leaving 14 bases not matched to a gene. Germline lookup yields CDR1 SGHNT and CDR2 YENEEA. The CDR3 contains 17 residues. The CDR3 spells CASSARTGGRGRNEQFF. The CDR3 DNA follows: TGTGCCAGCAGCGCCCGGACAGGGGGGCGGGGAAGGAATGAGCAGTTCTTC.

This sequence joins TRBV7-2 and TRBJ2-1, with TRBD2 matching 13 bases. CDR3 length: 16 amino acids. V lost 3 bases and J lost 9; bases outside the gene matches: 8. Germline lookup yields CDR1 SGHTA and CDR2 FQGNSA. In nucleotides, the CDR3 is TGTGCCAGCAGCTTGCCGACTAGCGGGAGGTCGAGTGAGCAGTTCTTC. Amino acids: CASSLPTSGRSSEQFF.

The chain combines TRBV5-1 with TRBJ2-1; D call uncertain. The CDR3 runs 13 residues. V gave up 4 bases and J gave up 8 bases, with 13 bases separating them. Germline CDR1 and CDR2: SGHRS and YFSETQ. The DNA for the CDR3 is TGCGCCAGCAGCCCCCCCTCTGGCCATGAGCAGTTCTTC. Translated, it gives CASSPPSGHEQFF.

The CDR3 DNA sequence: TGTGCCAGCAGTACAGGGATGAAGACCCAGTACTTC. Translation: CASSTGMKTQYF. This rearrangement joins TRBV2 to TRBJ2-5; tentative D call: TRBD1 (6 bases). CDR1 is SNHLY and CDR2 is FYNNEI in the germline V gene. V lost 5 bases and J lost 6, with 10 bases in between. This CDR3 has 12 residues.

The genes are TRBV9 and TRBJ2-3; the match to TRBD1 covers 10 bases. Germline V gene data show CDR1 as SGDLS and CDR2 as YYNGEE. Losses at the gene ends were 3 bases for V and 4 bases for J; bases not matched to a gene: 5. This CDR3 spans 15 amino acids. The CDR3 nucleotides read TGTGCCAGCAGCGGGACAGGGGGAGGCTCAGATACGCAGTATTTT. Protein: CASSGTGGGSDTQYF.

This clone has only one observation. In DNA form, the CDR3 reads TGTGCCACGAACCCGGGACTAGCGGGATTGTACGAGCAGTACTTC. It yields the protein CATNPGLAGLYEQYF. This chain joins TRBV6-1 and TRBJ2-7; 13 bases are a match to TRBD2. The germline CDR1 and CDR2 sequences are MNHNS and SASEGT. V dropped 10 bases and J dropped 4; count of bases not matched to a gene: 10. The CDR3 is 15 amino acids.

The chain combines TRBV5-1 with TRBJ1-5; perhaps TRBD1 as D (5 bases). Germline CDR1 SGHRS, CDR2 YFSETQ. This CDR3 is 14 amino acids long. Deletions cut 0 bases from V and 7 bases from J, with 11 bases between. The CDR3 region is CASSLEGIGQPQHF. The CDR3 coding sequence is TGCGCCAGCAGCTTGGAGGGGATAGGACAGCCCCAGCATTTT.